This T cell receptor (beta chain) was captured by sequencing in a study of T cell changes during pregnancy in multiple sclerosis. There are 13 residues in the CDR3. V trimming: 6 bases; J trimming: 1 base; junction bases outside the gene matches: 3. Germline CDR1 is SQVTM and CDR2 is ANQGSEA. Repertoires were generated with immunoSEQ multiplex PCR, while TCRdb's copy carries only in-frame clones and drops some. The sample has 65,000 to 85,000 clones, almost 90% seen once. The chain carries TRBV29-1 and TRBJ1-2, with 9 positions matching TRBD1. Material: peripheral blood, obtained after pregnancy. This receptor was taken from a female donor in good health, enrolled as a control in a pregnancy study. The CDR3 spells CSVGDRVNYGYTF. In DNA, the CDR3 is TGCAGCGTAGGGGACAGGGTTAACTATGGCTACACCTTC. Looking up the rest from reference TRBV29-1 and TRBJ1-2 gives the full variable domain: SAVISQKPSRDICQRGTSLTIQCQVDSQVTMMFWYRQQPGQSLTLIATANQGSEATYESGFVIDKFPISRPNLTFSTLTVSNMSPEDSSIYLCSVGDRVNYGYTFGSGTRLTVV.